This passage covers 15 T cell receptor beta chains from one sample sequenced in a study of blood T cell repertoires in COVID-19 (dated by TCRdb to 2020 to 2022). The library came from the immunoSEQ multiplex PCR assay. The immuneACCESS repertoire file appears here via TCRdb, limited to in-frame rearrangements. These files lack a portion of the clones; in checked studies, under half of the deficit traces to unresolved V genes, and the cause of the others is not known. The sample has around 50,000 clones on record, roughly 84% of them singletons. The top ten hold around 5.1% of the sample. Source material: peripheral blood. Source of these receptors: a man in his forties with active COVID-19.

This chain links TRBV6-1 with TRBJ1-1; a weak D match, TRBD1 (5 bases). The CDR3 length is 13 residues. Trimming shortened V by 2 bases and J by 8 bases, and 12 bases separated the two germline ends. Germline values: CDR1 MNHNS, CDR2 SASEGT. This CDR3 is CASSERQTSEAFF. The CDR3 DNA follows: TGTGCCAGCAGTGAAAGACAGACCTCAGAAGCTTTCTTT.

The CDR3 sequence: CASSLQGVLSSYNSPLHF. Written as DNA, the CDR3 is TGTGCCAGCTCCTTACAGGGGGTGCTAAGCTCCTATAATTCACCCCTCCACTTT. V usage is TRBV28 and J usage is TRBJ1-6, with 8 bases identical to TRBD1. Trimming at V came to 8 bases and at J to 0 bases, leaving 12 bases not matched to a gene. The CDR3 runs 18 residues. Looked up from germline, CDR1 is MDHEN and CDR2 is SYDVKM.

This sequence joins TRBV27 and TRBJ1-2; the D gene is possibly TRBD1 (5 bases). This CDR3 is built from 15 residues. V was cut by 5 bases and J by 0 bases, with 13 bases left in between. CDR1 is MNHEY, CDR2 SMNVEV, per germline (reference sequence). The CDR3 nucleotides read TGTGCCAGCAGTATTAAGGCAGGGTCTAACTATGGCTACACCTTC. Its translation: CASSIKAGSNYGYTF.

This clone has just a few counts. The J gene is TRBJ2-7, the V gene TRBV2; the D gene is possibly TRBD2 (6 bases). Germline V gene data show CDR1 as SNHLY and CDR2 as FYNNEI. This CDR3 is built from 17 residues. The V and J ends lost 6 bases and 0 bases respectively, with 21 bases between them. The CDR3 region is CASRGSQAGTPSYEQYF. The CDR3 DNA is TGTGCCAGCAGGGGGAGTCAAGCGGGTACTCCCTCCTACGAGCAGTACTTC.

This clone was seen a handful of times. This sequence joins TRBV12-3 or TRBV12-4 and TRBJ2-1; no clear D. The germline V and J ends were trimmed by 2 bases and 5 bases, with 7 bases remaining between them. The CDR3 has 13 amino acids. Written as DNA, the CDR3 is TGTGCCAGCAGTTTAAGCCGGGACAATGAGCAGTTCTTC. This gives the protein CASSLSRDNEQFF.

The chain employs TRBV27 and TRBJ2-3, with TRBD2 identical over 9 bases. Germline lookup yields CDR1 MNHEY and CDR2 SMNVEV (reference sequence). The V gene end was trimmed by 3 bases and the J gene end by 0 bases; junction bases not matched to a gene: 10. The CDR3 covers 18 residues. DNA of the CDR3: TGTGCCAGCAGTTTGGGGCCGCGGGAGGGGTGGAGCACAGATACGCAGTATTTT. Residues: CASSLGPREGWSTDTQYF.

A few counts support this clone. This chain joins TRBV3-1 (or the pseudogene TRBV3-2) and TRBJ1-5; no reliable D call. This CDR3 spans 15 amino acids. V lost 1 base, J lost 4 bases, and 11 bases lay in between. Germline CDR1 LGHDT, CDR2 YNNKEL (reference sequence). CDR3 residues: CASSQAGQSNQPQHF. For the CDR3, the DNA is TGTGCCAGCAGCCAAGCTGGGCAGTCGAATCAGCCCCAGCATTTT.

The CDR3 coding sequence is TGTGCCAGCAGTTACGCCGGGACAGGGCCTTCCGAAGCTTTCTTT. Amino acid sequence: CASSYAGTGPSEAFF. The rearrangement links TRBV6-5 to TRBJ1-1; 9 nucleotides line up with TRBD1. J lost 8 bases, V lost 2 bases, and 9 bases had no gene match. The CDR3 consists of 15 residues. Germline assignment: CDR1 MNHEY and CDR2 SVGAGI.

The V gene is TRBV14, the J gene TRBJ1-6; D gene uncertain. Germline-derived CDR1 and CDR2 are SGHDN and FVKESK. V dropped 0 bases and J dropped 7 bases, with 10 bases sitting between them. The CDR3 runs to 15 residues. DNA of the CDR3: TGTGCCAGCAGCCAAGACGGTAATCGGAATTCACCCCTCCACTTT. This encodes CASSQDGNRNSPLHF.

This chain links TRBV27 with TRBJ1-2, with D perhaps matching TRBD1 (5 bases). Germline values: CDR1 MNHEY, CDR2 SMNVEV (reference sequence). Trimming cost V 3 bases and J 8 bases, with 19 bases left between them. The CDR3 covers 15 residues. CDR3 protein: CASSLSQGFASGYTF. CDR3 nucleotides: TGTGCCAGCAGTTTGAGCCAGGGATTCGCGAGCGGCTACACCTTC.

This chain links TRBV20-1 with TRBJ1-5; D gene unclear. Germline CDR1 and CDR2: DFQATT and SNEGSKA (reference sequence). V lost 3 bases and J 8 bases, leaving 14 bases between the germline ends. This CDR3 has 13 amino acids. The CDR3 DNA reads as TGCAGTGCTAGTCGGACGAACGGGGAGCCCCAGCATTTT. The encoded protein is CSASRTNGEPQHF.

J is TRBJ1-5 and V is TRBV28; D may be TRBD1 (6 bases). V was pared by 5 bases and J by 4 bases, with 12 bases between. CDR1 and CDR2 (germline): MDHEN, SYDVKM. CDR3 size: 14 residues. Written as DNA, the CDR3 is TGTGCCAGCAGTCCCACAGGGTTAAATCAGCCCCAGCATTTT. Translated: CASSPTGLNQPQHF.

V and J are TRBV23-1 and TRBJ1-5; tentatively, D is TRBD1 (5 bases). TRBV23-1 is sorted into the ORF group, with uncertain function. V was shortened by 0 bases and J by 9 bases, with 21 bases between the two germline ends. This CDR3 region has 17 residues. The DNA for the CDR3 is TGCGCCAGCAGTCAATCGCGGGACGGAGGGATCATCCGGCCCCAGCATTTT. This codes for CASSQSRDGGIIRPQHF.

V usage is TRBV5-6 and J usage is TRBJ1-1, with D possibly being TRBD1 (6 bases). Germline CDR1 and CDR2: SGHDT and YYEEEE. Trimming took 3 bases from V and 8 from J, leaving 11 bases between them. This CDR3 is 12 amino acids long. The CDR3 nucleotides are TGTGCCAGCAGCTGGGACACATCCGAAGCTTTCTTT. Encoded protein: CASSWDTSEAFF.

J is TRBJ2-7 and V is TRBV28; 10 bases fit TRBD1. Germline trimming cut 3 bases from V and 6 bases from J; bases unmatched to any gene: 8. The CDR3 consists of 15 residues. In germline, CDR1 is MDHEN, CDR2 SYDVKM. Here the CDR3 reads CASSFSGTGAGEQYF. DNA of the CDR3: TGTGCCAGCAGTTTCTCCGGGACAGGGGCGGGCGAGCAGTACTTC.